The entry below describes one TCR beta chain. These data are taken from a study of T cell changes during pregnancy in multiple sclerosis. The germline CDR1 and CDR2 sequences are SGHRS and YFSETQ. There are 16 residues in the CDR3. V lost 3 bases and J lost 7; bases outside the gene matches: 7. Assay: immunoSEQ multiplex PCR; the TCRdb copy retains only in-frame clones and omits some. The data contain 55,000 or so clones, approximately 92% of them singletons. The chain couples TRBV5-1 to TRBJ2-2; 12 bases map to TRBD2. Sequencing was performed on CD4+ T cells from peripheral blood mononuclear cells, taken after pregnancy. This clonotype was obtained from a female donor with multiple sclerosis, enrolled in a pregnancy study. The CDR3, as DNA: TGCGCCAGCAGCTCTCTACCGGGACTAGCGGGCGGGGAGCTGTTTTTT. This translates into CASSSLPGLAGGELFF.